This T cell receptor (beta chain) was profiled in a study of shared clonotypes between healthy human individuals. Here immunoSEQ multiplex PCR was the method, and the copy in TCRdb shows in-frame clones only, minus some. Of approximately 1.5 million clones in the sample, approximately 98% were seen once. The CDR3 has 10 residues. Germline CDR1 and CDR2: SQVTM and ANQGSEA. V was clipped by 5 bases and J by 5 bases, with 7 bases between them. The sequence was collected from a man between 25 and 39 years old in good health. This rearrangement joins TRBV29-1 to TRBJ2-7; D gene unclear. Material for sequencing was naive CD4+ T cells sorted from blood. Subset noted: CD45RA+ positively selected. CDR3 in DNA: TGCAGCGTTCTACTGAACGAGCAGTACTTC. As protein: CSVLLNEQYF.